The entry below describes one T cell receptor (beta chain). Its antigen is still unknown. Then a second PCR, running about 7 to 11 cycles, was carried out with a sample-barcoded 5' primer and a J-beta primer mix. Using its own MiXCR run on the 5' RACE reads, TCRdb lists one record per CDR3 protein. The table has about 800,000 distinct CDR3 sequences, more than 45% seen once. These data are taken from a study of blood T cells in healthy people across ages. Study results and limitations: More naive CD4+ cells and higher diversity marked long-lived donors relative to aged donors.

This CDR3 spans 14 amino acids. From germline, CDR1 is MNHEY and CDR2 SVGAGI. The trim removed 2 bases at V and 2 bases at J, leaving 3 bases unmatched. Every donor provided roughly 10 milliliters of peripheral blood. Whenever a sample was processed, at least 6 million PBMCs were isolated. The receptor comes from a man aged 30 to 45 in good health. The rearrangement uses TRBV6-5 and TRBJ2-7; TRBD2 agrees at 7 bases. What was sequenced was blood. The chain's CDR3 is CASSYASGTYEQYF. The CDR3 nucleotides are TGTGCCAGCAGTTACGCTAGCGGAACCTACGAGCAGTACTTC.